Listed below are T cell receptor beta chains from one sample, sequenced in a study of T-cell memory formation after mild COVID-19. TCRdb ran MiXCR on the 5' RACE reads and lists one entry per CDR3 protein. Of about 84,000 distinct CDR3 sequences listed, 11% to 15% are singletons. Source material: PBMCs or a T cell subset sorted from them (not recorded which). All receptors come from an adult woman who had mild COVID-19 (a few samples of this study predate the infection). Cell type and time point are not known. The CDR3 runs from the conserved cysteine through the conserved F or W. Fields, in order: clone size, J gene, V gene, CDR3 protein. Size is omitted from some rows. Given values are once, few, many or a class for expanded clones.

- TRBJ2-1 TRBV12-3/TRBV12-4 CASSPRLSTIRMDEQFF
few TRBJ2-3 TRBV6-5 CASSYGLAGRSTQYF
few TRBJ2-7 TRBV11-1 CASSPFWGYEQYF
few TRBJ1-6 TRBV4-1 CASSPGAQGTLHF
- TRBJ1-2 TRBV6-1 CASIPDHRGGNYGYTF
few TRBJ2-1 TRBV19 CASRTSGSYNEQFF
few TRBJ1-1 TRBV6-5 CASSPTPDRGGTEAFF
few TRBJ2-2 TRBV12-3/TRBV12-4 CASGGDTGELFF
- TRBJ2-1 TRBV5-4 CASSLRGGVAGGYGYNEQFF
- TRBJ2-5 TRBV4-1 CASSVGTRGQETQYF
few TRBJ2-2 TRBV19 CASSSLGSTGELFF
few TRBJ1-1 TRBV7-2 CASSNKGTTEAFF
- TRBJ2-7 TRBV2 CASARGEQYF
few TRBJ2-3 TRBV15 CATRSHRTYSTDTQYF
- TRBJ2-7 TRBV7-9 CASSLVGTEQYF
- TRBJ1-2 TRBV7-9 CASSLADWGRQGNYGYTF
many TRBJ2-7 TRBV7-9 CASSLGQGSSYEQYF
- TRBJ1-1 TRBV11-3 CATWAGNTEAFF
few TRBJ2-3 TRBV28 CASRSLAYSTDTQYF
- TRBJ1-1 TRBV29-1 CSVAHLNTEAFF
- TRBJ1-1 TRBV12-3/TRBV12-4 CASSSGQGGTFF
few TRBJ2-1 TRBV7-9 CASRLTTGTTYNEQFF
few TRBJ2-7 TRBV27 CASSLQGRHEQYF
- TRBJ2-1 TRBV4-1 CASSQIPLGQPPYNEQFF
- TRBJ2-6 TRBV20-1 CSAPRQDFHSGANVLTF
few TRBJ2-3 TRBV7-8 CASSLLAGFADTQYF
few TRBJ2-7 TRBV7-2 CASSLEYGAGGFNEQYF
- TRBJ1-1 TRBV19 CASSITDNGRTEAFF
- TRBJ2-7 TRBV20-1 CSAPLAGAYYEQYF
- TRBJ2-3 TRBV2 CASSEGTGRPDTQYF
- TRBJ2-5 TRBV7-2 CASSTRDMEETQYF
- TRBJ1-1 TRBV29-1 CSVRGNTEAFF
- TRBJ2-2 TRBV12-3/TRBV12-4 CASTLWKGWGTGELFF
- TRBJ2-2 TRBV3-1 CASSFGQGSGELFF
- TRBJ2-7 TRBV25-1 CASTRKTGGRYEQYF
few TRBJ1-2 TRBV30 CAWDFGTANYGYTF
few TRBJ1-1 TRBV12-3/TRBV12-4 CASNQQAGDKNTEAFF
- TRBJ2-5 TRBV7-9 CASSFSGDLQETQYF
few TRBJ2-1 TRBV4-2 CASSQAPAGGPNEQFF
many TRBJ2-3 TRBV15 CATSGGQGSDTQYF
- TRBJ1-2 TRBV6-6 CASSLTRATNYGYTF
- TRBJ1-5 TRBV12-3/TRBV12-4 CASSLEGQARNQHQHF
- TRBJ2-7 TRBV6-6 CASSPGVTTEQYF
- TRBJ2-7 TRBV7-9 CASSWVSYEQYF
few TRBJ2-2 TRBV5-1 CASSPLGTSGLPANTGELFF
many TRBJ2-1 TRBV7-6 CASSLVSSGGTYNEQFF
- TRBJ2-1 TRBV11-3 CASSPLRGGDGQFF